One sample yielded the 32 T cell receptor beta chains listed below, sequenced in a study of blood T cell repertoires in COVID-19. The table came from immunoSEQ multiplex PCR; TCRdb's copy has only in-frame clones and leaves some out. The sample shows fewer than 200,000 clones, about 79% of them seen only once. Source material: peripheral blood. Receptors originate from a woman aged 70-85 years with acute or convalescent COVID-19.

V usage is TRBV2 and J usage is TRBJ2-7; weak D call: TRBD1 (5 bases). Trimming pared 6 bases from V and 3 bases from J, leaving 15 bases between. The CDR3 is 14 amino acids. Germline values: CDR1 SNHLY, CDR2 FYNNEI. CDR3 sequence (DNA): TGTGCCAGCAGCGTAGAGTCAGGGAACTACGAGCAGTACTTC. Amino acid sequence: CASSVESGNYEQYF.

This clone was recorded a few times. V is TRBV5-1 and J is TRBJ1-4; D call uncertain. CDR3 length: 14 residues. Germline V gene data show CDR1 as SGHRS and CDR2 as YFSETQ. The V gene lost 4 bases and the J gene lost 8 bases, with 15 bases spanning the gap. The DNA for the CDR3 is TGCGCCAGCAGCCACGGGGAGGTTAGAGAAAAACTGTTTTTT. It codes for CASSHGEVREKLFF.

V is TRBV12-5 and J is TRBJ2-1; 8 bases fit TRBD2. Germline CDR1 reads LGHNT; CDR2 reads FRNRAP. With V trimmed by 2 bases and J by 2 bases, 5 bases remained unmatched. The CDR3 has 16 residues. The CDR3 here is CASGLTTAGAYNEQFF. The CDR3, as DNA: TGTGCTAGTGGTTTGACCACAGCGGGAGCCTACAATGAGCAGTTCTTC.

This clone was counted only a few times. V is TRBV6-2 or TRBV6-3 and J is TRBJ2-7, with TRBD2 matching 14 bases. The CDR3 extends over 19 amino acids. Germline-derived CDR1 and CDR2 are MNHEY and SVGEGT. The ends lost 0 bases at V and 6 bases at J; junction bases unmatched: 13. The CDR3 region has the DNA TGTGCCAGCAGTTACTCTACCGGGACTAGCGGGAGTTGGGGTCTCGAGCAGTACTTC. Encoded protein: CASSYSTGTSGSWGLEQYF.

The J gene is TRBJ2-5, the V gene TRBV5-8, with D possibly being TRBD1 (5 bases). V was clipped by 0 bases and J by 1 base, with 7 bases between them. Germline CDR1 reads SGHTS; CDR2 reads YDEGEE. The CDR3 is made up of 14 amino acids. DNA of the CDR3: TGTGCCAGCAGCTTGGATCAGGGCCAAGAGACCCAGTACTTC. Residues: CASSLDQGQETQYF.

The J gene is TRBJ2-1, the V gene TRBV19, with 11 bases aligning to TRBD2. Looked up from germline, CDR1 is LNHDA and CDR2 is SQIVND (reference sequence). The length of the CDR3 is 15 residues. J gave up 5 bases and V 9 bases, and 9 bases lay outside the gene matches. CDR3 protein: CASTASGRSDNEQFF. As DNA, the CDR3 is TGTGCCAGCACAGCTAGCGGGAGGTCCGACAATGAGCAGTTCTTC.

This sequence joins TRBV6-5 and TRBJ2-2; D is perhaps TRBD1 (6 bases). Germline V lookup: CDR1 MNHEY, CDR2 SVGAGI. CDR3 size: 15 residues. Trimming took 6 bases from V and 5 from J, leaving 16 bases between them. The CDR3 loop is CASSPDSLLTGELFF. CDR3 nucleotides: TGTGCCAGCAGCCCGGACAGCCTTCTTACCGGGGAGCTGTTTTTT.

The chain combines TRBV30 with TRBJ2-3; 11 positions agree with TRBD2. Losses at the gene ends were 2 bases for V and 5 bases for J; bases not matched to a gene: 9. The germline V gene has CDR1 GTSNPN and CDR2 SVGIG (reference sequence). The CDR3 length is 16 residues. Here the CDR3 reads CAWSMSLAGGQDTQYF. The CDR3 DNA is TGTGCCTGGAGTATGAGCTTAGCGGGAGGGCAAGATACGCAGTATTTT.

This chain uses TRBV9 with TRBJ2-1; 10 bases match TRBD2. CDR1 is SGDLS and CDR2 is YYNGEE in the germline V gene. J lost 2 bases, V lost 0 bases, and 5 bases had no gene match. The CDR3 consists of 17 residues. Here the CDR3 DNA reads TGTGCCAGCAGCGTAGTTGCAGCGGGAGGGACCTACAATGAGCAGTTCTTC. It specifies CASSVVAAGGTYNEQFF.

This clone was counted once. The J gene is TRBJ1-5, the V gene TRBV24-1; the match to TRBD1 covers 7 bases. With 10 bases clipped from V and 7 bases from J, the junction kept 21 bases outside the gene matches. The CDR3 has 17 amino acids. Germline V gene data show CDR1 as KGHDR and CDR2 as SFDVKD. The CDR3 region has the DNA TGTGCCACACTCCAGGCCAGGGGGATTTGTTGTTACCAGCCCCAGCATTTT. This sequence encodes CATLQARGICCYQPQHF.

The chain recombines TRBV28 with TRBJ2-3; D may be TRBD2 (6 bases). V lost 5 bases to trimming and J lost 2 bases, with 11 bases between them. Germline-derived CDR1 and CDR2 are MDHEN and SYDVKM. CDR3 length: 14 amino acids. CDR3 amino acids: CASSNRDFTDTQYF. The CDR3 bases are TGTGCCAGCAGTAATCGGGACTTCACAGATACGCAGTATTTT. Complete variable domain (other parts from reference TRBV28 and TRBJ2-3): DVKVTQSSRYLVKRTGEKVFLECVQDMDHENMFWYRQDPGLGLRLIYFSYDVKMKEKGDIPEGYSVSREKKERFSLILESASTNQTSMYLCASSNRDFTDTQYFGPGTRLTVL.

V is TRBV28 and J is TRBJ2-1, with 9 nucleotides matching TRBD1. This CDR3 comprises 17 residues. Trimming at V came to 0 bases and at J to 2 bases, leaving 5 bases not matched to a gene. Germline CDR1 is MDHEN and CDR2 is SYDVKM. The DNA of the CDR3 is TGTGCCAGCAGTTTATGGGCGGGACAGGGTACCTACAATGAGCAGTTCTTC. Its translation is CASSLWAGQGTYNEQFF.

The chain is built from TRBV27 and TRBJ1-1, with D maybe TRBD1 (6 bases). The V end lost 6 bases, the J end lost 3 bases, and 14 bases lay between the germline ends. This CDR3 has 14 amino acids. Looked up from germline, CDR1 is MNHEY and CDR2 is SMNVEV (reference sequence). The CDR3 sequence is CASRSTGHHTEAFF. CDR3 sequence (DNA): TGTGCCAGCAGGTCAACAGGGCACCACACTGAAGCTTTCTTT.

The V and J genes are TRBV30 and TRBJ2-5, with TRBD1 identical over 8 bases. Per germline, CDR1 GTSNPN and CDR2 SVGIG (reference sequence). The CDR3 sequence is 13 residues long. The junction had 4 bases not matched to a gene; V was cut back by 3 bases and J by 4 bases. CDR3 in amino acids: CAWRDRGRETQYF. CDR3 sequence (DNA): TGTGCCTGGAGAGACAGGGGTCGAGAGACCCAGTACTTC.

The CDR3 sequence is CASSLGTVYGYTF. As DNA, the CDR3 is TGTGCCAGCAGTCTCGGGACAGTCTATGGCTACACCTTC. The chain uses TRBV12-3 or TRBV12-4 and TRBJ1-2; 7 bases line up with TRBD1. There are 13 residues in the CDR3. The J segment lost 4 bases and the V segment lost 5 bases, leaving 4 bases of the junction unmatched.

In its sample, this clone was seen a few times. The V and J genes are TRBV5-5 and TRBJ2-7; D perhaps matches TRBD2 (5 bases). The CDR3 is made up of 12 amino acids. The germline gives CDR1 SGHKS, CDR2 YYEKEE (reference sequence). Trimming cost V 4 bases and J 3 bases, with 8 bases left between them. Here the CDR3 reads CASSPTIYEQYF. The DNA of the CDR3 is TGTGCCAGCAGCCCGACTATCTACGAGCAGTACTTC.

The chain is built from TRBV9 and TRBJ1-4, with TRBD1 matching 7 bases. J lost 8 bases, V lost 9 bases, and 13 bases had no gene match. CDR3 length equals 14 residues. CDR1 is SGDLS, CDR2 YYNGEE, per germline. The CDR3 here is CAKHGDRQKEKLFF. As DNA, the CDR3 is TGTGCCAAGCACGGGGACAGACAAAAAGAAAAACTGTTTTTT.

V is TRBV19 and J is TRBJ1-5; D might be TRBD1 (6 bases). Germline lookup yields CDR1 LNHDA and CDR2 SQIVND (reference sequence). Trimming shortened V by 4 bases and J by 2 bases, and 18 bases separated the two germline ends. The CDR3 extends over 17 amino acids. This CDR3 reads CASSTSHDRFGNQPQHF. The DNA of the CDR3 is TGTGCCAGTAGTACATCCCATGACAGGTTCGGCAATCAGCCCCAGCATTTT.

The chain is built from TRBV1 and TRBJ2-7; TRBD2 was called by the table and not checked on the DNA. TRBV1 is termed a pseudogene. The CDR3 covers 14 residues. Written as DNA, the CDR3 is TGCACCAGCAGCCAAGATCCCTACTCGGGGGAGCAGTACTTC. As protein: CTSSQDPYSGEQYF.

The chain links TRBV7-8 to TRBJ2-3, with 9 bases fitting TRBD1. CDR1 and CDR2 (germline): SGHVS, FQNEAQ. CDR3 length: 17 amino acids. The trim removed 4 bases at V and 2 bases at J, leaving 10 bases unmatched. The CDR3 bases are TGTGCCAGCAGCTCCCCCCGGGACAGGGATTTCACAGATACGCAGTATTTT. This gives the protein CASSSPRDRDFTDTQYF.

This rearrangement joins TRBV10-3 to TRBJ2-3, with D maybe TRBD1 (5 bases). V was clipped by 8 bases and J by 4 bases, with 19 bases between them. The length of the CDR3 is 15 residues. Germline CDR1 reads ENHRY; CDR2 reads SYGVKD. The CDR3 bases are TGTGCCATCGGCACGGGCACAGGCAGCGCAGATACGCAGTATTTT. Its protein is CAIGTGTGSADTQYF.

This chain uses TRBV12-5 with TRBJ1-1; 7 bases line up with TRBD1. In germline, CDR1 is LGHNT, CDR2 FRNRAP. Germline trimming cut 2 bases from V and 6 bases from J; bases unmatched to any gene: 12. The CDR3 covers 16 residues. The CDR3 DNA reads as TGTGCTAGTGGTTTGACAATGACAGGGACACCCGCTGAAGCTTTCTTT. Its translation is CASGLTMTGTPAEAFF. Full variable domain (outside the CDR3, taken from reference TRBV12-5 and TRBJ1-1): DARVTQTPRHKVTEMGQEVTMRCQPILGHNTVFWYRQTMMQGLELLAYFRNRAPLDDSGMPKDRFSAEMPDATLATLKIQPSEPRDSAVYFCASGLTMTGTPAEAFFGQGTRLTVV.

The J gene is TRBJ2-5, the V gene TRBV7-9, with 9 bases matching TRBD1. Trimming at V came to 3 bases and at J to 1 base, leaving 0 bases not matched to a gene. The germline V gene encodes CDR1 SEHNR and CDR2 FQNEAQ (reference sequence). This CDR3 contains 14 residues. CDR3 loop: CASSLTGGQETQYF. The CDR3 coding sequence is TGTGCCAGCAGCTTGACAGGGGGCCAAGAGACCCAGTACTTC. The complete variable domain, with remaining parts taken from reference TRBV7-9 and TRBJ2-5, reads DTGVSQNPRHKITKRGQNVTFRCDPISEHNRLYWYRQTLGQGPEFLTYFQNEAQLEKSRLLSDRFSAERPKGSFSTLEIQRTEQGDSAMYLCASSLTGGQETQYFGPGTRLLVL.

CDR3: CASSLSQGLGNTIYF. In DNA form, the CDR3 reads TGTGCCAGCAGCTTATCCCAGGGCTTGGGAAACACCATATATTTT. The chain links TRBV7-2 to TRBJ1-3, with D possibly matching TRBD1 (5 bases). Trimming left V 2 bases short and J 4 bases short, with 12 bases between. Germline loops: CDR1 SGHTA, CDR2 FQGNSA. The length of the CDR3 is 15 residues.

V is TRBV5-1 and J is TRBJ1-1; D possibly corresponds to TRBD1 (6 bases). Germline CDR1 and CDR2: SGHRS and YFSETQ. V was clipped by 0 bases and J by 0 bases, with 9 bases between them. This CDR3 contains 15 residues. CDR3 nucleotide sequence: TGCGCCAGCAGCTTGGCTGGGGGCCTGAACACTGAAGCTTTCTTT. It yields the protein CASSLAGGLNTEAFF.

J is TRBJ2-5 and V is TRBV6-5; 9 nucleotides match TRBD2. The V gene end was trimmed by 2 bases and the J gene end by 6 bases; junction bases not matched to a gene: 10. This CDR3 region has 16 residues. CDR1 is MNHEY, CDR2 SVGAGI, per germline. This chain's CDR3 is CASSYGAAGGPKTQYF. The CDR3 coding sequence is TGTGCCAGCAGTTACGGCGCGGCGGGAGGGCCAAAGACCCAGTACTTC.

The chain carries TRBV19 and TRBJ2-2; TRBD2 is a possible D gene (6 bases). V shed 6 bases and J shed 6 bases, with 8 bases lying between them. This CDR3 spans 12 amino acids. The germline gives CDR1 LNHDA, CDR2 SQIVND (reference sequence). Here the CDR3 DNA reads TGTGCCAGTAGGCCGGGGGCCGGGGAGCTGTTTTTT. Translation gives CASRPGAGELFF.

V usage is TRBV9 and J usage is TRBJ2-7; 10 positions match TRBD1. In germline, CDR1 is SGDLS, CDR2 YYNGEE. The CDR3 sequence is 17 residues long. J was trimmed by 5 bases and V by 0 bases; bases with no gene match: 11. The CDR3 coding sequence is TGTGCCAGCAGCGTAGGAGTGTTTTCAGGACAGGGGGACGAGCAGTACTTC. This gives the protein CASSVGVFSGQGDEQYF.

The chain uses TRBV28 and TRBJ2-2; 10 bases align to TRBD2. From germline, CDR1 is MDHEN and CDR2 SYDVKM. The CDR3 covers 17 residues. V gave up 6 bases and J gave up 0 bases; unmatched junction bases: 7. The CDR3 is CASRVTSGASNTGELFF. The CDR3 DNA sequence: TGTGCCAGCAGGGTAACTAGCGGGGCATCGAACACCGGGGAGCTGTTTTTT. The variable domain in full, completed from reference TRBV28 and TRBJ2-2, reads DVKVTQSSRYLVKRTGEKVFLECVQDMDHENMFWYRQDPGLGLRLIYFSYDVKMKEKGDIPEGYSVSREKKERFSLILESASTNQTSMYLCASRVTSGASNTGELFFGEGSRLTVL.

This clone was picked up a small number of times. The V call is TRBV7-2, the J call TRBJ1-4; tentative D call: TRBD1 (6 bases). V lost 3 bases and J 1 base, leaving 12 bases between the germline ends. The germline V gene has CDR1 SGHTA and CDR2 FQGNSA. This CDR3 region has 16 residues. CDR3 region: CASSFGGAGTNEKLFF. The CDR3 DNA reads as TGTGCCAGCAGCTTCGGGGGGGCCGGAACTAATGAAAAACTGTTTTTT.

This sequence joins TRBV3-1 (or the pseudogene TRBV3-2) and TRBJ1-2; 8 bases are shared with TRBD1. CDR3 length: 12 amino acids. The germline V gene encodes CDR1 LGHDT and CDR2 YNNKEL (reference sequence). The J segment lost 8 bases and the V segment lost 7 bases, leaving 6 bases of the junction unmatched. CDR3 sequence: CASTHGQGGYTF. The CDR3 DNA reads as TGTGCCAGCACCCATGGACAGGGCGGCTACACCTTC.

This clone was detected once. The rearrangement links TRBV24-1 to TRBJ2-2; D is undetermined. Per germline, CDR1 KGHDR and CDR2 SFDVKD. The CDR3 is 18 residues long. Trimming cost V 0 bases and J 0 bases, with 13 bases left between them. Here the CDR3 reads CATSDLQAAFPNTGELFF. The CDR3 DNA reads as TGTGCCACCAGTGATTTGCAGGCTGCATTCCCGAACACCGGGGAGCTGTTTTTT.